Below, 25 T cell receptor beta chains from the same sample are listed, as sequenced in a study of cytomegalovirus exposure and HLA in healthy donors. The PCR employed 60 Vbeta primers together with 13 Jbeta primers. Data came from immunoSEQ multiplex PCR; TCRdb stores just in-frame clones and leaves some out. The sample carries roughly 130,000 clones, roughly 80% recorded once. Input material: PBMCs. These receptors were taken from a man younger than 45 in good health and CMV-seronegative.

The chain has TRBV6-5 and TRBJ1-1; the match to TRBD1 covers 7 bases. CDR3 length equals 12 residues. Per the germline V gene, CDR1 is MNHEY and CDR2 is SVGAGI. The V and J ends lost 5 bases and 8 bases, in that order; junction bases with no gene match: 5. The CDR3 here is CASSQGGSEAFF. The DNA of the CDR3 is TGTGCCAGCAGTCAGGGGGGTTCGGAAGCTTTCTTT.

The chain employs TRBV30 and TRBJ2-7; 9 bases are a match to TRBD2. CDR1 and CDR2 from the germline V gene are GTSNPN and SVGIG (reference sequence). The trim removed 4 bases at V and 0 bases at J, leaving 7 bases unmatched. The CDR3 extends over 15 amino acids. The CDR3 here is CAWTSGVSSSYEQYF. The DNA for the CDR3 is TGTGCCTGGACTAGCGGGGTGTCAAGCTCCTACGAGCAGTACTTC.

In its sample, this clone was seen a few times. Other DNA sequences in this specimen translate into the identical CDR3. CDR3 loop: CASSLGGNYGYTF. As DNA, the CDR3 is TGTGCCAGCAGTTTGGGGGGGAACTATGGCTACACCTTC. The chain has TRBV28 and TRBJ1-2, with D possibly TRBD1 on 5 matching bases. Germline loops: CDR1 MDHEN, CDR2 SYDVKM. This CDR3 spans 13 amino acids. V gave up 3 bases and J gave up 2 bases, with 7 bases separating them.

The rearrangement links TRBV28 to TRBJ1-5; D call uncertain. The germline CDR1 and CDR2 sequences are MDHEN and SYDVKM. The length of the CDR3 is 15 residues. V was cut by 2 bases and J by 4 bases, with 12 bases left in between. CDR3 nucleotides: TGTGCCAGCAGTTTAAGTGTAACTCTTAATCAGCCCCAGCATTTT. Residues: CASSLSVTLNQPQHF.

There are a few counts of this clone. The chain carries TRBV10-3 and TRBJ1-1; 8 positions agree with TRBD1. The V gene end was trimmed by 0 bases and the J gene end by 10 bases; junction bases not matched to a gene: 1. CDR1 is ENHRY, CDR2 SYGVKD, per germline. The CDR3 contains 12 residues. Written as DNA, the CDR3 is TGTGCCATCAGTGAGTCCACAGGGGGAGCTTTCTTT. It is translated as CAISESTGGAFF.

The rearrangement joins TRBV28 to TRBJ2-5; 9 nucleotides line up with TRBD2. J lost 6 bases, V lost 8 bases, and 10 bases had no gene match. The CDR3 runs 14 residues. From germline, CDR1 is MDHEN and CDR2 SYDVKM. The CDR3 DNA reads TGTGCCAGCGACTCTCGTAGCGGGGGTCAGACCCAGTACTTC. Its protein product is CASDSRSGGQTQYF. The full variable domain, rest sourced from reference TRBV28 and TRBJ2-5, is DVKVTQSSRYLVKRTGEKVFLECVQDMDHENMFWYRQDPGLGLRLIYFSYDVKMKEKGDIPEGYSVSREKKERFSLILESASTNQTSMYLCASDSRSGGQTQYFGPGTRLLVL.

The genes are TRBV10-3 and TRBJ2-7, with 8 bases identical to TRBD2. Germline CDR1 is ENHRY and CDR2 is SYGVKD. V lost 6 bases to trimming and J lost 5 bases; unmatched junction nucleotides: 9. The CDR3 length is 14 residues. The CDR3 sequence: CAISSGGPTHEQYF. As DNA, the CDR3 is TGTGCCATCAGCTCGGGGGGGCCGACCCACGAGCAGTACTTC.

This clone has only a few counts. CDR3 DNA sequence: TGCGCCAGCAGTAAGGGGGCGGATGAGCAGTTCTTC. Its protein is CASSKGADEQFF. The chain employs TRBV5-1 and TRBJ2-1, with TRBD1 matching over 7 bases. In germline, CDR1 is SGHRS, CDR2 YFSETQ. V shed 5 bases and J 8 bases; nucleotides not matched to a gene: 4. The CDR3 sequence is 12 residues long.

J is TRBJ2-5 and V is TRBV10-3; D unresolved. The DNA end is a closer match to TRBJ2-7, so the J assignment may be wrong. The CDR3 is 12 residues long. Germline CDR1 reads ENHRY; CDR2 reads SYGVKD. CDR3 bases: TGTGCCATCAGCCCGACATTCTACGAGCAGTACTTC. It translates to CAISPTFYEQYF.

The CDR3, as DNA: TGTGCCTGGACAGGGGCCACTGAAGCTTTCTTT. It encodes CAWTGATEAFF. The chain carries TRBV30 and TRBJ1-1, with D possibly being TRBD1 (6 bases). The CDR3 covers 11 residues. Germline CDR1 and CDR2: GTSNPN and SVGIG (reference sequence). Trimming removed 4 bases at V and 4 bases at J, with 7 bases between. Full variable domain (remainder filled in from reference TRBV30 and TRBJ1-1): SQTIHQWPATLVQPVGSPLSLECTVEGTSNPNLYWYRQAAGRGLQLLFYSVGIGQISSEVPQNLSASRPQDRQFILSSKKLLLSDSGFYLCAWTGATEAFFGQGTRLTVV.

J is TRBJ1-1 and V is TRBV6-6; 9 bases map to TRBD1. This CDR3 is built from 16 residues. Germline V gene lookup returns CDR1 MNHNY and CDR2 SVGAGI (reference sequence). V shed 0 bases and J 7 bases; nucleotides not matched to a gene: 9. The CDR3 protein is CASSYSPGQGLGEAFF. The CDR3, as DNA: TGTGCCAGCAGTTACTCGCCAGGACAGGGGTTGGGTGAAGCTTTCTTT.

J is TRBJ2-3 and V is TRBV7-9; TRBD1 aligns across 7 bases. With 5 bases clipped from V and 1 base from J, the junction kept 0 bases outside the gene matches. The CDR3 consists of 13 residues. The V gene's germline CDR1 is SEHNR and CDR2 FQNEAQ (reference sequence). Here the CDR3 DNA reads TGTGCCAGCAGCGACAGGGGCACAGATACGCAGTATTTT. This encodes CASSDRGTDTQYF.

V is TRBV19 and J is TRBJ2-7; possible D gene TRBD1, 5 bases. The V end was cut by 3 bases, the J end by 3 bases, with 9 bases between. CDR3 length equals 13 residues. In germline, CDR1 is LNHDA, CDR2 SQIVND (reference sequence). In DNA, the CDR3 is TGTGCCAGTAGTATCCAGGGTGACTACGAGCAGTACTTC. Its translation: CASSIQGDYEQYF.

Points on this clone: Distinct nucleotide sequences in the sample also encode this CDR3. The gene calls are TRBV29-1 and TRBJ2-7; no definite D call. Trimming removed 5 bases from V and 1 base from J, with 12 bases in between. The CDR3 runs to 13 residues. Germline V gives CDR1 SQVTM, CDR2 ANQGSEA. The CDR3 here is CSVIGLTSYEQYF. The CDR3 DNA sequence: TGCAGCGTTATTGGGCTGACATCCTACGAGCAGTACTTC.

V and J are TRBV5-1 and TRBJ2-6; maybe TRBD1 (5 bases). CDR1 and CDR2 (germline): SGHRS, YFSETQ. Trimming pared 4 bases from V and 4 bases from J, leaving 24 bases between. The CDR3 runs 19 residues. The CDR3 loop reads CASSPHPTQAAAGANVLTF. The CDR3 nucleotides are TGCGCCAGCAGCCCTCATCCGACACAGGCTGCGGCCGGGGCCAACGTCCTGACTTTC.

The chain has TRBV4-1 and TRBJ1-2, with D possibly matching TRBD1 (6 bases). This CDR3 contains 18 residues. The V gene lost 3 bases and the J gene lost 7 bases, with 27 bases spanning the gap. Germline CDR1 MGHRA, CDR2 YSYEKL. CDR3 sequence: CASSHAQPRRGGSAGYTF. In nucleotides, the CDR3 is TGCGCCAGCAGCCACGCTCAGCCTCGAAGAGGGGGTAGTGCTGGCTACACCTTC.

The gene calls are TRBV7-6 and TRBJ2-6; 7 bases agree with TRBD1. The junction had 18 bases not matched to a gene; V was cut back by 10 bases and J by 0 bases. CDR1 and CDR2 (germline): SGHVS, FNYEAQ. This CDR3 is 19 amino acids long. DNA of the CDR3: TGTGCCACCCACCACCCGACAGGACAGGCGTACTCTGGGGCCAACGTCCTGACTTTC. It codes for CATHHPTGQAYSGANVLTF.

The chain has TRBV25-1 and TRBJ2-5; D not resolved. The CDR3 extends over 11 amino acids. Germline V CDR1 and CDR2: MGHDK, SYGVNS. V gave up 4 bases and J gave up 4 bases, with 4 bases separating them. The CDR3 DNA is TGTGCCAGCAGTGCCGGAGAGACCCAGTACTTC. Amino acids: CASSAGETQYF. The full variable domain, rest sourced from reference TRBV25-1 and TRBJ2-5, is EADIYQTPRYLVIGTGKKITLECSQTMGHDKMYWYQQDPGMELHLIHYSYGVNSTEKGDLSSESTVSRIRTEHFPLTLESARPSHTSQYLCASSAGETQYFGPGTRLLVL.

This clone was seen only a few times. The chain couples TRBV27 to TRBJ1-1; the match to TRBD1 covers 9 bases. J lost 8 bases, V lost 6 bases, and 10 bases had no gene match. CDR3 length equals 14 residues. Germline V gene lookup returns CDR1 MNHEY and CDR2 SMNVEV (reference sequence). The CDR3 nucleotides read TGTGCCAGCAGCCACCCGGGACAGGGTAGGGAAGCTTTCTTT. Its translation is CASSHPGQGREAFF.

CDR3 in amino acids: CASAFGAMAYEQYF. CDR3 in DNA: TGTGCCAGCGCTTTTGGGGCTATGGCCTACGAGCAGTACTTC. The gene calls are TRBV14 and TRBJ2-7, with a possible D match to TRBD1 (5 bases). V lost 8 bases and J lost 2, with 16 bases in between. Germline CDR1 is SGHDN and CDR2 is FVKESK. The CDR3 is 14 residues long.

This clone was seen a single time. The chain is built from TRBV6-6 and TRBJ1-2, with a weak D call TRBD1 (6 bases). The length of the CDR3 is 14 residues. Germline V gene lookup returns CDR1 MNHNY and CDR2 SVGAGI (reference sequence). V was clipped by 5 bases and J by 8 bases, with 18 bases between them. The CDR3 DNA reads as TGTGCCAGCAGTGACGGACGGACAGTGGGGGGCTACACCTTC. Amino acid sequence: CASSDGRTVGGYTF.

This chain links TRBV2 with TRBJ2-7, with D tentatively TRBD1 (6 bases). This CDR3 has 12 amino acids. Trimming took 5 bases from V and 5 from J, leaving 10 bases between them. CDR1 is SNHLY, CDR2 FYNNEI, per germline. This CDR3 is CASSITGNEQYF. CDR3 bases: TGTGCCAGCAGTATCACAGGGAACGAGCAGTACTTC.

This chain uses TRBV25-1 with TRBJ1-2; D is ambiguous. CDR3 length equals 12 residues. Trimming took 6 bases from V and 5 from J, leaving 10 bases between them. Germline V gene lookup returns CDR1 MGHDK and CDR2 SYGVNS. CDR3 protein: CASSRSGYGYTF. CDR3 DNA: TGTGCCAGCAGCCGTTCCGGGTATGGCTACACCTTC.

The CDR3 DNA reads TGTGCCAGCAGCTTGACAGGGGTTGGAAACACCATATATTTT. It translates to CASSLTGVGNTIYF. The chain joins TRBV5-4 to TRBJ1-3, with 7 bases matching TRBD1. Germline CDR1 and CDR2: SGHNT and YYREEE (reference sequence). The CDR3 is made up of 14 amino acids. The V segment lost 1 base and the J segment 3 bases; nucleotides outside the gene matches: 1.

The chain has TRBV9 and TRBJ2-3; 7 nucleotides line up with TRBD1. CDR3 length: 17 residues. V dropped 1 base and J dropped 2; count of bases not matched to a gene: 10. Germline-derived CDR1 and CDR2 are SGDLS and YYNGEE. CDR3 nucleotides: TGTGCCAGCAGCGTATTAGGGCAGGGACAGCTCACAGATACGCAGTATTTT. Its protein product is CASSVLGQGQLTDTQYF.